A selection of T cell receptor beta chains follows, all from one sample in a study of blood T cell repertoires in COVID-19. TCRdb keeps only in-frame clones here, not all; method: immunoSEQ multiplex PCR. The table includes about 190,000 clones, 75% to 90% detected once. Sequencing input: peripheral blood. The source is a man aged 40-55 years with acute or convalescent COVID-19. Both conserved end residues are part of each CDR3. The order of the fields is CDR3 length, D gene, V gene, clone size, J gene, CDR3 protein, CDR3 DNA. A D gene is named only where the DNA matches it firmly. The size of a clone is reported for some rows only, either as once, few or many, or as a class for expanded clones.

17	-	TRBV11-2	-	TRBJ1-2	CASRPIMDRTKNYGYTF	TGTGCCAGCAGACCAATCATGGACAGAACTAAGAACTATGGCTACACCTTC
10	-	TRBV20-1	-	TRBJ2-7	CSASRDEQYF	TGCAGTGCTAGTCGGGACGAGCAGTACTTC
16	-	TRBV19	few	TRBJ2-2	CASRGVFPSPTGELFF	TGTGCCAGTAGAGGAGTTTTTCCCAGCCCCACCGGGGAGCTGTTTTTT
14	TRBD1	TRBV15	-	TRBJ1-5	CATSKGQEMGPQHF	TGTGCCACCAGCAAGGGACAGGAGATGGGGCCCCAGCATTTT
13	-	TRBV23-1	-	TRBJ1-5	CATPSEFNQPQHF	TGCGCCACTCCTTCCGAGTTCAATCAGCCCCAGCATTTT
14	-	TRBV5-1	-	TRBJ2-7	CASSSGQSSYEQYF	TGCGCCAGCAGCTCCGGACAGAGCTCCTACGAGCAGTACTTC
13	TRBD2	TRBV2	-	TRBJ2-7	CASREGGSYEQYF	TGTGCCAGCAGGGAGGGAGGGTCCTACGAGCAGTACTTC
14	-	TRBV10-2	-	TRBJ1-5	CASSESAERQPQHF	TGCGCCAGCAGTGAGTCTGCAGAACGACAGCCCCAGCATTTT
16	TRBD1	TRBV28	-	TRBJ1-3	CASSPGTGEGGNTIYF	TGTGCCAGCAGTCCCGGGACAGGGGAAGGTGGAAACACCATATATTTT
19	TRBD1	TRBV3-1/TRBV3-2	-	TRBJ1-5	CASSQEKSGPEGAVEPQHF	TGTGCCAGCAGCCAAGAGAAGAGTGGGCCCGAGGGGGCCGTGGAGCCCCAGCATTTT
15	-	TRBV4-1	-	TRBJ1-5	CASSQTQGGNQPQHF	TGCGCCAGCAGCCAAACCCAGGGCGGCAATCAGCCCCAGCATTTT
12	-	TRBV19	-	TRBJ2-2	CASSPPVGELFF	TGTGCCAGTAGTCCGCCAGTCGGGGAGCTGTTTTTT
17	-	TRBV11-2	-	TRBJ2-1	CASSLDLRAGAYNEQFF	TGTGCCAGCAGCTTAGATCTGAGGGCAGGGGCCTACAATGAGCAGTTCTTC
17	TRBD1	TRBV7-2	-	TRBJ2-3	CASSTRYRGLEGDTQYF	TGTGCCAGCAGCACCCGATACAGGGGGCTAGAGGGAGATACGCAGTATTTT
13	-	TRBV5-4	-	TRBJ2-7	CASTNRDTPRQYF	TGTGCCAGCACCAACCGGGACACACCCAGACAGTACTTC
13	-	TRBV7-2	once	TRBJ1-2	CASSLGQGYGYTF	TGTGCCAGCAGCTTAGGTCAGGGATATGGCTACACCTTC
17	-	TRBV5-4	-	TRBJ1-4	CASSLFPRAATNEKLFF	TGTGCCAGCAGCTTGTTCCCCAGGGCCGCAACTAATGAAAAACTGTTTTTT
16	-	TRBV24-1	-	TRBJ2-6	CATSDRDGSGANVLTF	TGTGCCACCAGTGACAGGGATGGCTCTGGGGCCAACGTCCTGACTTTC
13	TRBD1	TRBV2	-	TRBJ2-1	CASSPTGGGGQFF	TGTGCCAGCAGTCCTACAGGGGGTGGGGGGCAGTTCTTC
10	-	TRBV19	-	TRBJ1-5	CARGRGPQHF	TGTGCCCGCGGAAGGGGGCCCCAGCATTTT
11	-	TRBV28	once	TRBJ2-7	CASRSRYEQYF	TGTGCCAGCAGGTCCCGCTACGAGCAGTACTTC
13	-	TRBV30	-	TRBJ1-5	CAWTSNSNQPQHF	TGTGCCTGGACCAGTAATAGCAATCAGCCCCAGCATTTT
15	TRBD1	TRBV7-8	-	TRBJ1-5	CASSPGQGFGQPQHF	TGTGCCAGCAGCCCGGGACAGGGGTTCGGTCAGCCCCAGCATTTT
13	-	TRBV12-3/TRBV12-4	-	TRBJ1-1	CASSSGGNTEAFF	TGTGCCAGCAGTTCGGGGGGCAACACTGAAGCTTTCTTT
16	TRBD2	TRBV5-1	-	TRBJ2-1	CASSTGTSGGYNEQFF	TGCGCCAGCAGCACCGGGACTAGCGGGGGCTACAATGAGCAGTTCTTC
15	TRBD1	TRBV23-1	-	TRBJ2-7	CASSQSPGQGYEQYF	TGCGCCAGCAGTCAATCCCCGGGACAGGGCTACGAGCAGTACTTC
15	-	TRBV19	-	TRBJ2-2	CASKVGRRDTGELFF	TGTGCCAGTAAGGTGGGGCGCAGGGACACCGGGGAGCTGTTTTTT
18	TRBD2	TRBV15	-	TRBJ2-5	CATSRGSGGAGHQETQYF	TGTGCCACCAGCAGAGGTTCCGGGGGGGCGGGGCACCAAGAGACCCAGTACTTC
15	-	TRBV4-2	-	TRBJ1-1	CASSQPLGRGTEAFF	TGTGCCAGCAGCCAACCCTTGGGGCGGGGCACTGAAGCTTTCTTT
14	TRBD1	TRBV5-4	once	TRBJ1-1	CASSVPDRGTEAFF	TGTGCCAGCAGCGTGCCGGACAGGGGAACTGAAGCTTTCTTT
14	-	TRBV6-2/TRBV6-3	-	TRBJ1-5	CASSVGGWDQPQHF	TGTGCCAGCAGTGTAGGGGGTTGGGATCAGCCCCAGCATTTT
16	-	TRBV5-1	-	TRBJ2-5	CASSSTTGLGGETQYF	TGCGCCAGCAGCTCAACTACCGGACTGGGGGGAGAGACCCAGTACTTC
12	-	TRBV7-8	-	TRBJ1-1	CASSFSGTEAFF	TGTGCCAGCAGCTTTAGCGGGACTGAAGCTTTCTTT
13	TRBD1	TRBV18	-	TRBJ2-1	CASSPRPGGEQFF	TGTGCCAGCTCACCACGCCCAGGGGGCGAGCAGTTCTTC
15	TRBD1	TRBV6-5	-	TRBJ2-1	CASSTTGVVYNEQFF	TGTGCCAGCAGTACGACAGGGGTAGTATACAATGAGCAGTTCTTC
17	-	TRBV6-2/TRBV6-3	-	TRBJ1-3	CASSYSSLGGSGNTIYF	TGTGCCAGCAGTTACTCGTCTCTAGGAGGCTCTGGAAACACCATATATTTT